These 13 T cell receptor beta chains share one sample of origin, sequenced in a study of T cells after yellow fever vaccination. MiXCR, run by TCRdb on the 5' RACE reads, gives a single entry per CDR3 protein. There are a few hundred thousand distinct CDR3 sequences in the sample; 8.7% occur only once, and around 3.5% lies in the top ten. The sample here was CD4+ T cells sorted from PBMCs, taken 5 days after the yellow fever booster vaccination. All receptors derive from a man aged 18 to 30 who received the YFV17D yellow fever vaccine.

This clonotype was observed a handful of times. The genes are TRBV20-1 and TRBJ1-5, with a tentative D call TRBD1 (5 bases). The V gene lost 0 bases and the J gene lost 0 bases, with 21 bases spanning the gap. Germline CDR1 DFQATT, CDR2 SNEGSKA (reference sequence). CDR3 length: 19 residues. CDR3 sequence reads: CSARDLRGLGHYSNQPQHF. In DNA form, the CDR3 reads TGCAGTGCTAGAGATTTGAGGGGATTGGGGCACTATAGCAATCAGCCCCAGCATTTT.

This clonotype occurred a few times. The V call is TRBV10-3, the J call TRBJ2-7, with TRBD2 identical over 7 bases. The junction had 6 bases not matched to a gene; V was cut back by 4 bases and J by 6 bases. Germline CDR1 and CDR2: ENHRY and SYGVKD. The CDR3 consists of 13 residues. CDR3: CAISVRGEGEQYV. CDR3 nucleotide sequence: TGTGCCATCAGTGTTCGGGGGGAGGGCGAGCAGTACGTC.

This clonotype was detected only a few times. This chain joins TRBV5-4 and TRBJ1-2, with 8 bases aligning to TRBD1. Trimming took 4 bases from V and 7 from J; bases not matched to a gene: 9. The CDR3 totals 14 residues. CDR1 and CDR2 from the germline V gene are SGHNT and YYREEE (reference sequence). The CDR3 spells CASSTMDRAGGYTF. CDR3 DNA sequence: TGTGCCAGCAGCACGATGGACAGGGCCGGTGGCTACACCTTC.

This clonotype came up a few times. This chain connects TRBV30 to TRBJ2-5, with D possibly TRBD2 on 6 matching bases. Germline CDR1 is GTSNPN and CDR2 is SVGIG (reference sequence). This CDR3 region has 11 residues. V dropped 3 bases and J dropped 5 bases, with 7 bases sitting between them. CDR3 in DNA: TGTGCCTGGAGGAGCGGGGAGACCCAGTACTTC. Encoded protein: CAWRSGETQYF.

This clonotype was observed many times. CDR3 protein: CASSYLGRGYEQYF. In DNA, the CDR3 is TGTGCCAGCAGTTATCTCGGCAGGGGCTACGAGCAGTACTTC. The chain has TRBV6-5 and TRBJ2-7, with TRBD1 as a possible D gene (6 bases). The ends were cut back, 3 bases at V and 3 bases at J, with 12 bases in the middle. Germline V gene sequence: CDR1 MNHEY, CDR2 SVGAGI. The CDR3 is made up of 14 amino acids.

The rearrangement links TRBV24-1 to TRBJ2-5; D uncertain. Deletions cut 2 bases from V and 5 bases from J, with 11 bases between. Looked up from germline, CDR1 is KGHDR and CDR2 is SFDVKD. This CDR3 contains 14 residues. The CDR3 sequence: CATSDSGPRETQYF. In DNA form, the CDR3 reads TGTGCCACCAGTGATTCAGGACCGAGGGAGACCCAGTACTTC.

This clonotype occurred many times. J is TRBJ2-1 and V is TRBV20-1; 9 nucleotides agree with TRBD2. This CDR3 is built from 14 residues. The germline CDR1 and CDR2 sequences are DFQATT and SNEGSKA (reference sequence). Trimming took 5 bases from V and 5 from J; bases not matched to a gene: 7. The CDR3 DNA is TGCAGTGCTGTACCGGGACTAGCTGACAATGAGCAGTTCTTC. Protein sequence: CSAVPGLADNEQFF.

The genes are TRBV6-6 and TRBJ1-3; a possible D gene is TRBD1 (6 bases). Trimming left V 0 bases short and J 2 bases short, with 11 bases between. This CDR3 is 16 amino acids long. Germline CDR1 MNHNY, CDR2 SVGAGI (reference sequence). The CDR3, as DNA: TGTGCCAGCAGTTACTCGGGAAACAGGGCTGGAAACACCATATATTTT. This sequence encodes CASSYSGNRAGNTIYF.

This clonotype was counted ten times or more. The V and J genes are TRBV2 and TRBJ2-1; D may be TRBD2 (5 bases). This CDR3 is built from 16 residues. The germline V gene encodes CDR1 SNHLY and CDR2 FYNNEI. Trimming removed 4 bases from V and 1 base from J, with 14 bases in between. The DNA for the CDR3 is TGTGCCAGCAGTGGTCAGGACTTCCCTTCCTACAATGAGCAGTTCTTC. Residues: CASSGQDFPSYNEQFF. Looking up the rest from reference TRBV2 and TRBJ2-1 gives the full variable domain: EPEVTQTPSHQVTQMGQEVILRCVPISNHLYFYWYRQILGQKVEFLVSFYNNEISEKSEIFDDQFSVERPDGSNFTLKIRSTKLEDSAMYFCASSGQDFPSYNEQFFGPGTRLTVL.

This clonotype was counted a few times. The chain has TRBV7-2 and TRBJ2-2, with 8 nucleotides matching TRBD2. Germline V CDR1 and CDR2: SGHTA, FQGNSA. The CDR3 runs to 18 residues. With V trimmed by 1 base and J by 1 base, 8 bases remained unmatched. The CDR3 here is CASSLDPPGGMNTGELFF. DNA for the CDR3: TGTGCCAGCAGCTTAGACCCCCCGGGGGGGATGAACACCGGGGAGCTGTTTTTT.

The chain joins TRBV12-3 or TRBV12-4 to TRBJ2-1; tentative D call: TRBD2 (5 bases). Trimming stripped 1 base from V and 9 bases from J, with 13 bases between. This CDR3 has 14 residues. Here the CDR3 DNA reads TGTGCCAGCAGTTTAGGGGGTTCTCGGGGTGAGCAGTTCTTC. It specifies CASSLGGSRGEQFF.

The CDR3 DNA reads as TGTGCCAGCAGCTCCCGGACAGGGCACCAGTTCTTC. Translation gives CASSSRTGHQFF. The J gene is TRBJ2-1, the V gene TRBV7-2; TRBD1 matches at 8 bases. Germline trimming cut 4 bases from V and 13 bases from J; bases unmatched to any gene: 6. From germline, CDR1 is SGHTA and CDR2 FQGNSA. The CDR3 consists of 12 residues.

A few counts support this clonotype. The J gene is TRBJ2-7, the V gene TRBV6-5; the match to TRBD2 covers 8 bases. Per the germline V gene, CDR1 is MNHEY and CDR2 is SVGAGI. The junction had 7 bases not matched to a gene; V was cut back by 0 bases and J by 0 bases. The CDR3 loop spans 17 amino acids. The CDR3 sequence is CASSYSRAGGSSYEQYF. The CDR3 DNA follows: TGTGCCAGCAGTTACTCCCGGGCGGGGGGCAGCTCCTACGAGCAGTACTTC.